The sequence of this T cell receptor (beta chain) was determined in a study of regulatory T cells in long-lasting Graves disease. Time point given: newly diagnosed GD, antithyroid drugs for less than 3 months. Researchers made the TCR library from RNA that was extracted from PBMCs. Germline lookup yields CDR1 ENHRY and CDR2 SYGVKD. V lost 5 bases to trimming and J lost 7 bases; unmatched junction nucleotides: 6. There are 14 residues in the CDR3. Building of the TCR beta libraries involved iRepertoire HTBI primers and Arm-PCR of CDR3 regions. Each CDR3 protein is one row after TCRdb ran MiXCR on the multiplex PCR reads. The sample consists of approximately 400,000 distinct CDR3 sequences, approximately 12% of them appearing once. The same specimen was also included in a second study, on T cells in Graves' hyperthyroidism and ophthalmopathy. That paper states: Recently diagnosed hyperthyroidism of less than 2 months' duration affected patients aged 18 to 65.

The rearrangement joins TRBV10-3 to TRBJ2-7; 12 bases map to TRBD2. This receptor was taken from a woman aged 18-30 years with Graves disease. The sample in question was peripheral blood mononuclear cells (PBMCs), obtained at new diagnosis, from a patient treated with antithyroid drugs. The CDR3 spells CAISLAGGAGEQYF. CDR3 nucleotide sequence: TGTGCCATCAGTCTAGCGGGGGGGGCCGGGGAGCAGTACTTC.